This T cell receptor (beta chain) was sequenced during a study of regulatory T cells in long-lasting Graves disease. Study-level results: Persistent disease samples used TRBV28, TRBJ1-2 and TRBJ2-5 preferentially. More public clonotypes were shared by persistent patients (approximately 3,000) than by new patients (roughly 870).

This clonotype was recorded at least ten times. Its antigen is unidentified. iRepertoire HTBI primers and Arm-PCR of CDR3 regions built TCR beta libraries. TCRdb recomputed calls from the multiplex PCR reads with MiXCR, one row per CDR3 protein. This table holds 390,000 or so distinct CDR3 sequences, 12% found once. As for time point: newly diagnosed GD, antithyroid drugs for less than 3 months. Preparation of the TCR library used RNA extracted from PBMCs. The V gene lost 2 bases and the J gene lost 7 bases, with 11 bases spanning the gap. This CDR3 is 13 amino acids long. Looked up from germline, CDR1 is KGHDR and CDR2 is SFDVKD. The same specimen was also included in a second study, on T cells in Graves' hyperthyroidism and ophthalmopathy. That study reports: Diagnoses used clinical symptoms, serum thyroxine and TRAb, thyroid ultrasound and orbital computed tomography.

The sample here was peripheral blood mononuclear cells (PBMCs), taken at new diagnosis, from a patient treated with antithyroid drugs. V is TRBV24-1 and J is TRBJ2-7; no reliable D call. This TCR came from a young woman with Graves disease. The CDR3 here is CATSDSPVGEQYF. CDR3 bases: TGTGCCACCAGTGATTCGCCCGTCGGGGAGCAGTACTTC.